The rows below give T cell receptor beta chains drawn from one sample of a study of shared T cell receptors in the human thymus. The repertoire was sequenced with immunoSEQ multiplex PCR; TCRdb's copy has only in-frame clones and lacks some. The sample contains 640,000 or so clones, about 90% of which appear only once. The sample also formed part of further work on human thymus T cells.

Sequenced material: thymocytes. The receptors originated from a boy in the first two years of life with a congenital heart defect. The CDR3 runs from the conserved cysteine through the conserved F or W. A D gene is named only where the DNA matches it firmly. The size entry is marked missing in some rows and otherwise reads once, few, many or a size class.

cdr3_aa: CASSHVGGFGDEQFF
cdr3_nt: TGCGCCAGCAGTCACGTAGGAGGCTTCGGCGATGAGCAGTTCTTC
clone_size: NA
j_call: TRBJ2-1
d_call: NA
v_call: TRBV4-3

cdr3_aa: CASSQGLTSGRSLTSSYNEQFF
cdr3_nt: TGCGCCAGCAGCCAAGGGCTGACTAGCGGGCGTTCACTAACAAGCTCCTACAATGAGCAGTTCTTC
clone_size: NA
j_call: TRBJ2-1
d_call: TRBD2
v_call: TRBV4-3

cdr3_aa: CASSLELGQNYGYTF
cdr3_nt: TGTGCCAGCAGCTTAGAGCTGGGACAGAACTATGGCTACACCTTC
clone_size: once
j_call: TRBJ1-2
d_call: TRBD1
v_call: TRBV7-9

cdr3_aa: CASSENPSGSFRNEQFF
cdr3_nt: TGTGCCAGCAGTGAAAACCCTAGCGGGTCCTTCCGCAATGAGCAGTTCTTC
clone_size: NA
j_call: TRBJ2-1
d_call: TRBD2
v_call: TRBV2

cdr3_aa: CASSLLGTDNTEAFF
cdr3_nt: TGTGCCAGCAGCTTACTCGGGACAGACAACACTGAAGCTTTCTTT
clone_size: NA
j_call: TRBJ1-1
d_call: TRBD1
v_call: TRBV11-2

cdr3_aa: CASTPRDKGRGTGELFF
cdr3_nt: TGTGCCAGCACCCCCCGAGACAAGGGGCGGGGGACCGGGGAGCTGTTTTTT
clone_size: NA
j_call: TRBJ2-2
d_call: TRBD2
v_call: TRBV27

cdr3_aa: CASSYWGLAGTYEQYF
cdr3_nt: TGTGCCAGCAGTTACTGGGGACTAGCGGGAACCTACGAGCAGTACTTC
clone_size: NA
j_call: TRBJ2-7
d_call: TRBD2
v_call: TRBV6-5

cdr3_aa: CASSLTPGQGKYEQYF
cdr3_nt: TGTGCCAGCTCTCTGACCCCGGGACAGGGGAAATACGAGCAGTACTTC
clone_size: once
j_call: TRBJ2-7
d_call: TRBD1
v_call: TRBV18

cdr3_aa: CASSLEAGVFTGELFF
cdr3_nt: TGCGCCAGCAGCTTAGAGGCAGGGGTCTTCACCGGGGAGCTGTTTTTT
clone_size: NA
j_call: TRBJ2-2
d_call: NA
v_call: TRBV5-1

cdr3_aa: CASSSGEIAKNIQYF
cdr3_nt: TGTGCCAGCAGCTCCGGGGAGATAGCCAAAAACATTCAGTACTTC
clone_size: NA
j_call: TRBJ2-4
d_call: NA
v_call: TRBV6-1

cdr3_aa: CASSHNTGSGQPQHF
cdr3_nt: TGCGCCAGCAGCCACAATACAGGGTCGGGCCAGCCCCAGCATTTT
clone_size: NA
j_call: TRBJ1-5
d_call: NA
v_call: TRBV4-3

cdr3_aa: CASSSPELGLKQGSGANVLTF
cdr3_nt: TGCGCCAGCAGCTCCCCTGAGCTTGGCCTAAAACAGGGCTCTGGGGCCAACGTCCTGACTTTC
clone_size: NA
j_call: TRBJ2-6
d_call: NA
v_call: TRBV5-1

cdr3_aa: CASRLRRTDTQYF
cdr3_nt: TGTGCCAGCAGACTGCGCCGCACAGATACGCAGTATTTT
clone_size: once
j_call: TRBJ2-3
d_call: NA
v_call: TRBV6-1

cdr3_aa: CASSQGEVSYEQYF
cdr3_nt: TGCGCCAGCAGCCAAGGGGAGGTCTCCTACGAGCAGTACTTC
clone_size: NA
j_call: TRBJ2-7
d_call: NA
v_call: TRBV4-1

cdr3_aa: CASSQDRSRLAGGPNTGELFF
cdr3_nt: TGCGCCAGCAGCCAAGATCGTTCACGACTAGCGGGGGGACCAAACACCGGGGAGCTGTTTTTT
clone_size: NA
j_call: TRBJ2-2
d_call: TRBD2
v_call: TRBV4-3

cdr3_aa: CASSPNSGTSYNEQFF
cdr3_nt: TGTGCCAGCAGCCCAAATAGCGGGACCTCCTACAATGAGCAGTTCTTC
clone_size: NA
j_call: TRBJ2-1
d_call: TRBD2
v_call: TRBV7-6

cdr3_aa: CASSVRGRVAEQYF
cdr3_nt: TGTGCCAGCAGCGTTAGGGGGAGAGTCGCGGAGCAGTACTTC
clone_size: NA
j_call: TRBJ2-7
d_call: NA
v_call: TRBV5-6

cdr3_aa: CASSESWRREPLAYEQYF
cdr3_nt: TGCGCCAGCAGTGAGTCCTGGAGGCGGGAGCCCTTGGCCTACGAGCAGTACTTC
clone_size: once
j_call: TRBJ2-7
d_call: TRBD2
v_call: TRBV10-2

cdr3_aa: CASSLELWDSSSRNEKLFF
cdr3_nt: TGTGCCAGCAGCTTAGAGTTGTGGGACAGCTCTTCTCGCAATGAAAAACTGTTTTTT
clone_size: NA
j_call: TRBJ1-4
d_call: TRBD1
v_call: TRBV7-2

cdr3_aa: CAWSVEGFGNQPQHF
cdr3_nt: TGTGCCTGGAGTGTAGAGGGTTTCGGCAATCAGCCCCAGCATTTT
clone_size: NA
j_call: TRBJ1-5
d_call: NA
v_call: TRBV30

cdr3_aa: CASRLQGARDTEAFF
cdr3_nt: TGTGCCAGCAGATTACAGGGGGCTCGGGACACTGAAGCTTTCTTT
clone_size: NA
j_call: TRBJ1-1
d_call: TRBD1
v_call: TRBV27